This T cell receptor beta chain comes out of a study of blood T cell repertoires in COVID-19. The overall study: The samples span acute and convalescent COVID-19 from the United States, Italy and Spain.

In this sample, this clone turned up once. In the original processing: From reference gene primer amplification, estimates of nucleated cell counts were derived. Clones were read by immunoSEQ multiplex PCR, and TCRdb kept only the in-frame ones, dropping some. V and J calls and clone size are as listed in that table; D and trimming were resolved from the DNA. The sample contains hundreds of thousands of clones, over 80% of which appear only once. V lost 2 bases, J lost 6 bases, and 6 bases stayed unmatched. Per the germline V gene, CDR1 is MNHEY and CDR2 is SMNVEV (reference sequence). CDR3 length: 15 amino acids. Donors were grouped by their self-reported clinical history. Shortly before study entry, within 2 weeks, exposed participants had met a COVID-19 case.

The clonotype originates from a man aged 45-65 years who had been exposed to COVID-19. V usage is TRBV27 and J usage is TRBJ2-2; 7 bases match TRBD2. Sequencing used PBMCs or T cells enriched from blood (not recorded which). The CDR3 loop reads CASSLTGGHPGELFF. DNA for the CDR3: TGTGCCAGCAGTTTAACGGGGGGTCATCCCGGGGAGCTGTTTTTT.